A single sample gave rise to the 32 T cell receptor beta chains below, sequenced in a study of CD8+CD57+ T cells in acquired aplastic anemia. Using genomic DNA as the template, TCR beta VDJ and CDR3 profiling was carried out. TCRdb called the reads again in MiXCR, with one record for every CDR3 protein. The repertoire holds some 160,000 distinct CDR3 sequences, with about half as singletons. Patients who underwent sequencing had shown CD8+CD57+ cell expansion by flow cytometry. What was sequenced was sorted CD4+, CD8+, or CD8+CD57+ T cells (not recorded which) from PBMCs. The receptors here all came from a human donor with aplastic anemia.

The V gene is TRBV25-1, the J gene TRBJ2-3; D call uncertain. The CDR3 spans 14 residues. Germline CDR1 MGHDK, CDR2 SYGVNS. V lost 10 bases and J 1 base, leaving 15 bases between the germline ends. The CDR3 is CAIEAPGRTDTQYF. CDR3 in DNA: TGTGCCATTGAAGCCCCAGGACGCACAGATACGCAGTATTTT. Supplemented by reference TRBV25-1 and TRBJ2-3, the full variable domain reads EADIYQTPRYLVIGTGKKITLECSQTMGHDKMYWYQQDPGMELHLIHYSYGVNSTEKGDLSSESTVSRIRTEHFPLTLESARPSHTSQYLCAIEAPGRTDTQYFGPGTRLTVL.

The rearrangement links TRBV15 to TRBJ1-1; D is possibly TRBD1 (5 bases). Trimming took 0 bases from V and 3 from J, leaving 11 bases between them. This CDR3 contains 15 residues. Germline V lookup: CDR1 LNHNV, CDR2 YYDKDF (reference sequence). The CDR3 nucleotides read TGTGCCACCAGCAGAGATCCGGACACCTACACTGAAGCTTTCTTT. Protein sequence: CATSRDPDTYTEAFF.

This clonotype was observed once. V gene TRBV29-1 combines with J gene TRBJ2-7; 7 bases fit TRBD2. Germline V gene sequence: CDR1 SQVTM, CDR2 ANQGSEA. J gave up 0 bases and V 4 bases, and 3 bases lay outside the gene matches. The CDR3 is 13 amino acids. The CDR3 DNA is TGCAGCGTTGGTACGGGGGGCTCCTACGAGCAGTACGTC. Amino acid sequence: CSVGTGGSYEQYV.

The chain couples TRBV2 to TRBJ2-7; 11 bases match TRBD2. Germline V gene sequence: CDR1 SNHLY, CDR2 FYNNEI. This CDR3 is built from 16 residues. The ends lost 7 bases at V and 1 base at J; junction bases unmatched: 9. The DNA of the CDR3 is TGTGCCAGCAAGGATAGCGGGGGGGTCAAATCCTACGAGCAGTACTTC. Amino acid sequence: CASKDSGGVKSYEQYF.

This clonotype showed up just once. In DNA, the CDR3 is TGTGCCACCAGCAGGAGAGGGACTAGCGGGACAGATACGCAGTATTTT. It specifies CATSRRGTSGTDTQYF. The gene calls are TRBV15 and TRBJ2-3; 12 bases are a match to TRBD2. V was pared by 3 bases and J by 3 bases, with 4 bases of the junction left unmatched. Germline lookup yields CDR1 LNHNV and CDR2 YYDKDF (reference sequence). CDR3 length: 16 amino acids.

The gene calls are TRBV29-1 and TRBJ2-7; the match to TRBD1 covers 10 bases. The CDR3 runs to 14 residues. The V gene's germline CDR1 is SQVTM and CDR2 ANQGSEA. After removal of 5 bases from V and 6 bases from J, the junction contained 10 bases not matched to a gene. CDR3 in DNA: TGCAGCGTTCCCGGGACAGGGGCCGTTGGCGAGCAGTACTTC. Its translation: CSVPGTGAVGEQYF.

As concerns this clonotype: With a much larger clone just one base away, this may be a read error. This chain links TRBV10-3 with TRBJ1-5; D perhaps matches TRBD1 (5 bases). Trimming took off 11 bases at V and 4 bases at J, with 15 bases between the two ends. The CDR3 length is 13 residues. Per germline, CDR1 ENHRY and CDR2 SYGVKD. CDR3 sequence reads: CARSGEGNQPQHF. DNA for the CDR3: TGTGCCCGCAGTGGGGAGGGGAATCAGCCCCAGCATTTT.

This clonotype was seen many times. The chain couples TRBV7-9 to TRBJ2-1; 7 nucleotides agree with TRBD2. V was clipped by 4 bases and J by 9 bases; unmatched bases: 15. CDR1 is SEHNR, CDR2 FQNEAQ, per germline (reference sequence). The CDR3 is 16 residues long. The CDR3 region is CASSSGVLAPGGEQFF. The CDR3 DNA follows: TGTGCCAGCAGCTCCGGTGTGCTAGCGCCGGGGGGTGAGCAGTTCTTC.

To note about this clonotype: It may be a read error: a sequence one base away is much more abundant. The chain combines TRBV11-2 with TRBJ2-1; 13 bases map to TRBD2. The J call may not be correct, given that the DNA end is closer to TRBJ2-7. Germline lookup yields CDR1 SGHAT and CDR2 FQNNGV. The CDR3 length is 17 residues. This CDR3 is CASSSSQGLAGRNEQYF. CDR3 sequence (DNA): TGTGCCAGCAGCTCTAGCCAGGGACTAGCGGGAAGGAATGAGCAGTACTTC.

The sample holds a few counts of this clonotype. This rearrangement joins TRBV10-3 to TRBJ1-1; D unresolved. Looked up from germline, CDR1 is ENHRY and CDR2 is SYGVKD. Trimming left V 6 bases short and J 3 bases short, with 14 bases between. The CDR3 loop spans 14 amino acids. The CDR3 region is CAIRSGSRDTEAFF. The CDR3 DNA sequence: TGTGCCATCAGGTCCGGGTCGAGGGACACTGAAGCTTTCTTT.

The chain carries TRBV15 and TRBJ2-1; tentative D call: TRBD1 (5 bases). V lost 0 bases and J 2 bases, leaving 14 bases between the germline ends. There are 17 residues in the CDR3. Germline V gives CDR1 LNHNV, CDR2 YYDKDF (reference sequence). CDR3 sequence: CATSRDRAVRAYNEQFF. CDR3 coding DNA: TGTGCCACCAGCAGAGATCGGGCCGTCAGGGCCTACAATGAGCAGTTCTTC.

Many counts were recorded for this clonotype. The rearrangement joins TRBV6-5 to TRBJ2-3, with D possibly matching TRBD2 (5 bases). Trimming removed 4 bases at V and 3 bases at J, with 17 bases between. CDR1 and CDR2 from the germline V gene are MNHEY and SVGAGI. The CDR3 runs to 16 residues. As DNA, the CDR3 is TGTGCCAGCAGTTTTAGTCCCTCCAGGAGGACAGATACGCAGTATTTT. Amino acid sequence: CASSFSPSRRTDTQYF.

This clonotype has a handful of counts. The rearrangement links TRBV2 to TRBJ2-3; D is unclear. CDR3 length: 13 residues. CDR1 is SNHLY and CDR2 is FYNNEI in the germline V gene. CDR3 nucleotides: TGTGCTAGAGATGGGCTTATCACAGATACGCAGTATTTT. Its translation: CARDGLITDTQYF. Full variable domain (remainder filled in from reference TRBV2 and TRBJ2-3): EPEVTQTPSHQVTQMGQEVILRCVPISNHLYFYWYRQILGQKVEFLVSFYNNEISEKSEIFDDQFSVERPDGSNFTLKIRSTKLEDSAMYFCARDGLITDTQYFGPGTRLTVL.

This clonotype was observed many times. The gene calls are TRBV6-1 and TRBJ1-2; maybe TRBD1 (5 bases). The CDR3 contains 14 residues. Germline lookup yields CDR1 MNHNS and CDR2 SASEGT. The V and J ends lost 1 base and 6 bases respectively, with 12 bases between them. The CDR3 sequence is CASSEGGRVDGYTF. The CDR3 DNA reads as TGTGCCAGCAGTGAAGGGGGCAGGGTGGATGGCTACACCTTC.

Turning to this clonotype: The junction and the germline gene differ at one end; a read error may be behind it. The chain combines TRBV25-1 with TRBJ1-2, with D unresolved. This CDR3 has 16 residues. CDR1 is MGHDK, CDR2 SYGVNS, per germline. CDR3 protein: CASSELGRSANYGYTF. As DNA, the CDR3 is TGTGCAAGCAGTGAATTAGGGCGGTCAGCTAACTATGGCTACACCTTC.

There are many counts of this clonotype. V and J are TRBV6-1 and TRBJ2-6, with 10 bases matching TRBD2. The germline gives CDR1 MNHNS, CDR2 SASEGT. J gave up 0 bases and V 6 bases, and 8 bases lay outside the gene matches. The CDR3 runs to 18 residues. CDR3 DNA sequence: TGTGCCAGCAGCCTAACTAGCGGGGTCTTCTCTGGGGCCAACGTCCTGACTTTC. Protein sequence: CASSLTSGVFSGANVLTF.

This clonotype was picked up a small number of times. The V call is TRBV2, the J call TRBJ1-2, with no clear D. This CDR3 is 14 amino acids long. Germline CDR1 is SNHLY and CDR2 is FYNNEI. The V and J ends lost 0 bases and 5 bases respectively, with 10 bases between them. In nucleotides, the CDR3 is TGTGCCAGCAGTGAAGCGCAAACCGCTTATGGCTACACCTTC. Its translation: CASSEAQTAYGYTF.

J is TRBJ1-2 and V is TRBV5-1; D not resolved. The CDR3 has 14 residues. V lost 4 bases, J lost 7 bases, and 17 bases lay in between. The V gene's germline CDR1 is SGHRS and CDR2 YFSETQ. CDR3 loop: CASSPDPSLSGYTF. The DNA for the CDR3 is TGCGCCAGCAGCCCGGACCCCTCGCTGAGTGGCTACACCTTC.

This clonotype was seen at least ten times. CDR3 bases: TGCAGTGCTAGGAGCCCAGGCGGAAGCTCCTACAATGAGCAGTTCTTC. Encoded protein: CSARSPGGSSYNEQFF. The chain links TRBV20-1 to TRBJ2-1; D ambiguous. Germline values: CDR1 DFQATT, CDR2 SNEGSKA (reference sequence). Trimming shortened V by 3 bases and J by 0 bases, and 15 bases separated the two germline ends. This CDR3 has 16 residues.

This chain joins TRBV9 and TRBJ1-6; TRBD1 is a possible D gene (5 bases). Germline V gives CDR1 SGDLS, CDR2 YYNGEE. V lost 3 bases and J lost 9, with 10 bases in between. The CDR3 contains 13 residues. The CDR3 sequence: CASSDLGGSPLHF. As DNA, the CDR3 is TGTGCCAGCAGCGATTTGGGGGGTTCACCCCTCCACTTT.

This clonotype was counted many times. J is TRBJ1-2 and V is TRBV5-4, with a weak D call TRBD1 (5 bases). The germline V and J ends were trimmed by 0 bases and 6 bases, with 12 bases remaining between them. The germline V gene encodes CDR1 SGHNT and CDR2 YYREEE (reference sequence). The CDR3 sequence is 14 residues long. For the CDR3, the DNA is TGTGCCAGCAGCTTGGCGAGACAGTACGATGGCTACACCTTC. It encodes CASSLARQYDGYTF. Full variable domain (missing parts from reference TRBV5-4 and TRBJ1-2): ETGVTQSPTHLIKTRGQQVTLRCSSQSGHNTVSWYQQALGQGPQFIFQYYREEENGRGNFPPRFSGLQFPNYSSELNVNALELDDSALYLCASSLARQYDGYTFGSGTRLTVV.

This chain connects TRBV2 to TRBJ1-2; the D gene is possibly TRBD1 (5 bases). Between the trimmed V and J ends, which lost 3 bases and 7 bases, there was a span of 15 bases. The CDR3 contains 14 residues. CDR1 is SNHLY, CDR2 FYNNEI, per germline. The CDR3 nucleotides read TGTGCCAGCAGTGAGCAGGGTGAGGGGAGTGGCTACACCTTC. This translates into CASSEQGEGSGYTF.

The sample holds many counts of this clonotype. V is TRBV11-1 and J is TRBJ1-1; TRBD1 is a possible D gene (5 bases). Trimming took 5 bases from V and 0 from J, leaving 10 bases between them. The germline V gene encodes CDR1 SGHAT and CDR2 FQDESV (reference sequence). The CDR3 contains 14 residues. The DNA for the CDR3 is TGTGCCAGCAGCCCCGGACACCTGAACACTGAAGCTTTCTTT. Its protein product is CASSPGHLNTEAFF.

V is TRBV7-2 and J is TRBJ1-6; unclear D gene. Germline V gene sequence: CDR1 SGHTA, CDR2 FQGNSA. The V gene lost 2 bases and the J gene lost 4 bases, with 6 bases spanning the gap. There are 14 residues in the CDR3. CDR3 residues: CASSLREYNSPLHF. For the CDR3, the DNA is TGTGCCAGCAGCTTAAGGGAATATAATTCACCCCTCCACTTT.

This clonotype was counted at least ten times. The chain is built from TRBV10-2 and TRBJ2-2, with 7 nucleotides matching TRBD2. From germline, CDR1 is WSHSY and CDR2 SAAADI. The V gene end was trimmed by 8 bases and the J gene end by 7 bases; junction bases not matched to a gene: 10. CDR3 size: 14 residues. The CDR3 DNA sequence: TGCGCCAGCGGATCAGCGGGGCGAGACGGGGAGCTGTTTTTT. Protein sequence: CASGSAGRDGELFF.

The chain combines TRBV19 with TRBJ2-5; D unresolved. Germline lookup yields CDR1 LNHDA and CDR2 SQIVND (reference sequence). The CDR3 runs 15 residues. Trimming cost V 1 base and J 5 bases, with 14 bases left between them. The CDR3 nucleotides read TGTGCCAGTAGTATAGCTGAGAACACCGGGGAGACCCAGTACTTC. Translating it yields CASSIAENTGETQYF.

On this clonotype itself: Since a much larger clone is just one base distant, this may be a read error. The chain is built from TRBV19 and TRBJ1-5; 7 bases agree with TRBD1. The CDR3 is made up of 14 amino acids. The V segment lost 5 bases and the J segment 6 bases; nucleotides outside the gene matches: 7. Germline loops: CDR1 LNHDA, CDR2 SQIVND (reference sequence). CDR3 residues: CASSGQGGGQPQHF. Here the CDR3 DNA reads TGTGCCAGTAGTGGGCAGGGGGGCGGTCAGCCCCAGCATTTT. Complete variable domain (other parts from reference TRBV19 and TRBJ1-5): DGGITQSPKYLFRKEGQNVTLSCEQNLNHDAMYWYRQDPGQGLRLIYYSQIVNDFQKGDIAEGYSVSREKKESFPLTVTSAQKNPTAFYLCASSGQGGGQPQHFGDGTRLSIL.

Many counts were recorded for this clonotype. The chain uses TRBV14 and TRBJ1-4; a weak D match, TRBD1 (5 bases). The V end was cut by 5 bases, the J end by 3 bases, with 16 bases between. The CDR3 runs 16 residues. Germline V gives CDR1 SGHDN, CDR2 FVKESK. Here the CDR3 DNA reads TGTGCCAGCAGCACGGGGACGGGGGGAGCTAATGAAAAACTGTTTTTT. This codes for CASSTGTGGANEKLFF.

This clonotype was counted at least ten times. J is TRBJ1-1 and V is TRBV4-3; D unresolved. Germline V gene sequence: CDR1 LGHNA, CDR2 YSLEER. The CDR3 consists of 13 residues. Trimming took off 0 bases at V and 8 bases at J, with 10 bases between the two ends. The CDR3 region is CASSQETDLEAFF. CDR3 nucleotide sequence: TGCGCCAGCAGCCAAGAGACTGATCTGGAAGCTTTCTTT.

This clonotype was detected only a few times. The chain carries TRBV2 and TRBJ2-3; D perhaps matches TRBD2 (7 bases). Per the germline V gene, CDR1 is SNHLY and CDR2 is FYNNEI. The CDR3 contains 15 residues. Deletions cut 6 bases from V and 4 bases from J, with 17 bases between. In nucleotides, the CDR3 is TGTGCCAGCAGGGGGCCGGGGGCGGGGGCAGATACGCAGTATTTT. This encodes CASRGPGAGADTQYF.

A word on this clonotype: Being one base from a much bigger clone, this may be a read error. The V gene is TRBV6-1, the J gene TRBJ1-4; D gene unclear. Germline V gives CDR1 MNHNS, CDR2 SASEGT. CDR3 length equals 14 residues. The CDR3 sequence is CASSESRTNERLFF. The CDR3 DNA is TGTGCCAGCAGTGAATCAAGGACTAATGAAAGACTGTTTTTT.

The rearrangement uses TRBV19 and TRBJ2-7; TRBD2 agrees at 9 bases. Germline lookup yields CDR1 LNHDA and CDR2 SQIVND (reference sequence). V was pared by 9 bases and J by 3 bases, with 9 bases of the junction left unmatched. The CDR3 is 14 amino acids. In nucleotides, the CDR3 is TGTGCCAGCAGCACGAATAGCGGGAGCTACGAGCAGTACGTC. Residues: CASSTNSGSYEQYV.